One sample yielded the 14 T cell receptor beta chains listed below, sequenced in a study of T cells in narcolepsy. Clones were read by immunoSEQ multiplex PCR, and TCRdb kept only the in-frame ones, dropping some. Here the sample spans some 34,000 clones, roughly 90% being singletons. Sequencing was performed on CD45RA- memory CD4+ T cells from PBMCs. Every receptor here comes from a human donor with narcolepsy.

The chain has TRBV5-1 and TRBJ2-7; 7 bases fit TRBD1. Germline loops: CDR1 SGHRS, CDR2 YFSETQ. The CDR3 covers 14 residues. V lost 3 bases, J lost 1 base, and 4 bases stayed unmatched. The chain's CDR3 is CASSSLTGSYEQYF. The CDR3 DNA sequence: TGCGCCAGCAGCTCGCTGACAGGGTCCTACGAGCAGTACTTC.

The J gene is TRBJ1-5, the V gene TRBV2, with a weak D call TRBD1 (6 bases). The CDR3 is 15 residues long. Deletions cut 7 bases from V and 6 bases from J, with 19 bases between. The germline CDR1 and CDR2 sequences are SNHLY and FYNNEI. CDR3 DNA sequence: TGTGCCAGCATGGTTGGCGGGGGCTCGGGTCAGCCCCAGCATTTT. Translation gives CASMVGGGSGQPQHF. The full variable domain, in which reference TRBV2 and TRBJ1-5 provide the parts outside the CDR3, is EPEVTQTPSHQVTQMGQEVILRCVPISNHLYFYWYRQILGQKVEFLVSFYNNEISEKSEIFDDQFSVERPDGSNFTLKIRSTKLEDSAMYFCASMVGGGSGQPQHFGDGTRLSIL.

V is TRBV7-6 and J is TRBJ1-1, with TRBD1 identical over 9 bases. The CDR3 extends over 17 amino acids. Looked up from germline, CDR1 is SGHVS and CDR2 is FNYEAQ. V lost 4 bases to trimming and J lost 2 bases; unmatched junction nucleotides: 11. Here the CDR3 reads CASSSLRTGVLNTEAFF. The CDR3 region has the DNA TGTGCCAGCAGCTCACTACGGACAGGGGTCCTCAACACTGAAGCTTTCTTT.

This rearrangement joins TRBV7-6 to TRBJ2-6; D unclear. The CDR3 extends over 14 amino acids. From germline, CDR1 is SGHVS and CDR2 FNYEAQ. The V end lost 4 bases, the J end lost 1 base, and 5 bases lay between the germline ends. The CDR3 here is CASSSLSGANVLTF. CDR3 nucleotides: TGTGCCAGCAGCTCACTGTCTGGGGCCAACGTCCTGACTTTC.

The chain carries TRBV30 and TRBJ1-4; D is ambiguous. Germline CDR1 and CDR2: GTSNPN and SVGIG (reference sequence). V dropped 7 bases and J dropped 5 bases, with 5 bases sitting between them. The CDR3 totals 10 residues. CDR3 sequence reads: CALENEKLFF. DNA of the CDR3: TGTGCCTTGGAAAATGAAAAACTGTTTTTT.

The V call is TRBV5-1, the J call TRBJ1-1; TRBD1 agrees at 7 bases. The ends lost 4 bases at V and 5 bases at J; junction bases unmatched: 8. The germline gives CDR1 SGHRS, CDR2 YFSETQ. This CDR3 contains 14 residues. DNA of the CDR3: TGCGCCAGCAGCCCTCGACAGGGAGTTACTGAAGCTTTCTTT. It yields the protein CASSPRQGVTEAFF.

The chain employs TRBV5-1 and TRBJ2-2; no definite D call. This CDR3 contains 16 residues. CDR1 and CDR2 (germline): SGHRS, YFSETQ. The V end was cut by 1 base, the J end by 0 bases, with 10 bases between. Written as DNA, the CDR3 is TGCGCCAGCAGCTTGACAGTACCCGCGAACACCGGGGAGCTGTTTTTT. Translation: CASSLTVPANTGELFF.

V usage is TRBV15 and J usage is TRBJ1-1; 7 nucleotides line up with TRBD1. This CDR3 is built from 15 residues. CDR1 and CDR2 (germline): LNHNV, YYDKDF (reference sequence). Unmatched junction bases numbered 3, after V lost 1 base and J lost 1 base. The CDR3 nucleotides are TGTGCCACCAGCAGAGGAGGACAGGCGAACACTGAAGCTTTCTTT. It translates to CATSRGGQANTEAFF.

The gene calls are TRBV18 and TRBJ2-1, with D perhaps TRBD1 or TRBD2 (5 bases each). Per the germline V gene, CDR1 is KGHSH and CDR2 is LQKENI. The CDR3 is 11 amino acids. V lost 8 bases, J lost 7 bases, and 9 bases lay in between. The CDR3 spells CASPEGNEQFF. As DNA, the CDR3 is TGTGCCAGCCCCGAGGGGAATGAGCAGTTCTTC. Complete variable domain (other parts from reference TRBV18 and TRBJ2-1): NAGVMQNPRHLVRRRGQEARLRCSPMKGHSHVYWYRQLPEEGLKFMVYLQKENIIDESGMPKERFSAEFPKEGPSILRIQQVVRGDSAAYFCASPEGNEQFFGPGTRLTVL.

The gene calls are TRBV28 and TRBJ2-2, with D possibly matching TRBD1 (6 bases). Trimming removed 6 bases at V and 7 bases at J, with 15 bases between. Germline CDR1 MDHEN, CDR2 SYDVKM. This CDR3 is built from 14 residues. The DNA for the CDR3 is TGTGCCAGCAGCCTGCGGCTAGGGGGCGGGGAGCTGTTTTTT. Amino acid sequence: CASSLRLGGGELFF.

This clone has only one observation. V is TRBV7-6 and J is TRBJ1-5; no firm D call. This CDR3 region has 15 residues. V was trimmed by 1 base and J by 0 bases, leaving 7 bases between them. In germline, CDR1 is SGHVS, CDR2 FNYEAQ. CDR3 DNA sequence: TGTGCCAGCAGCTTAGACGGGAGTAGCAATCAGCCCCAGCATTTT. Protein sequence: CASSLDGSSNQPQHF.

The V gene is TRBV6-1, the J gene TRBJ1-5, with 8 bases fitting TRBD1. There are 16 residues in the CDR3. The trim removed 4 bases at V and 2 bases at J, leaving 7 bases unmatched. Germline lookup yields CDR1 MNHNS and CDR2 SASEGT. The CDR3 DNA reads as TGTGCCAGCAGTGGTTCAGGGGGCTCGGGCAATCAGCCCCAGCATTTT. This gives the protein CASSGSGGSGNQPQHF.

The CDR3 is CASSLVGSYEQYF. CDR3 sequence (DNA): TGCGCCAGCAGCTTGGTTGGCAGCTACGAGCAGTACTTC. The chain uses TRBV5-1 and TRBJ2-7, with D uncertain. The CDR3 is made up of 13 amino acids. The germline V gene has CDR1 SGHRS and CDR2 YFSETQ. V shed 0 bases and J shed 3 bases, with 7 bases lying between them.

This clone was observed a single time. This chain joins TRBV5-4 and TRBJ2-7, with 11 bases identical to TRBD2. From germline, CDR1 is SGHNT and CDR2 YYREEE (reference sequence). With 4 bases clipped from V and 2 bases from J, the junction kept 5 bases outside the gene matches. CDR3 length equals 15 residues. The CDR3 DNA reads as TGTGCCAGCAGCCCACTAGCGGGGGATACCTACGAGCAGTACTTC. Its translation is CASSPLAGDTYEQYF.